This T cell receptor beta chain was identified during a study of blood T cell repertoires in COVID-19. The data were produced by immunoSEQ multiplex PCR, yet TCRdb's version contains in-frame clones alone and is incomplete. This sample yields fewer than 400,000 clones, of which around 90% are seen a single time; roughly 2.9% belongs to the top ten. The V gene lost 1 base and the J gene lost 8 bases, with 11 bases spanning the gap. The germline gives CDR1 LGHDT, CDR2 YNNKEL (reference sequence). The CDR3 loop spans 13 amino acids. Sequenced: peripheral blood. The clonotype comes from a woman younger than 45 with COVID-19, enrolled during active disease. The V call is TRBV3-1 (or the pseudogene TRBV3-2), the J call TRBJ1-2, with D perhaps TRBD1 (6 bases). CDR3 protein: CASSQAQGEGYTF. Here the CDR3 DNA reads TGTGCCAGCAGCCAAGCACAGGGAGAGGGCTACACCTTC.